This TCR beta chain was captured by sequencing in a study of blood T cell repertoires in COVID-19. On the study more broadly: COVID-19 samples from acute and convalescent phases originated in the United States, Italy and Spain. Sources were T cells, B-cell-depleted T cells, or PBMCs; the material itself was cDNA or gDNA.

As handled by the study authors: Amplification with reference gene primers provided the estimates of nucleated cell counts. Repertoires were generated with immunoSEQ multiplex PCR, while TCRdb's copy carries only in-frame clones and drops some. V and J calls and clone size are those listed in that table; D and trimming were worked out from the DNA. The table records over 65,000 clones, 88% of them present only once. Germline values: CDR1 SGHAT, CDR2 FQNNGV. This CDR3 is built from 13 residues. V shed 5 bases and J shed 5 bases, with 11 bases lying between them. The source material was peripheral blood. The genes are TRBV11-2 and TRBJ2-3, with a possible D match to TRBD2 (7 bases). The clonotype was recovered from a woman in her sixties with acute or convalescent COVID-19. CDR3 nucleotides: TGTGCCAGCAGCCGAGGGGGGGTAGATACGCAGTATTTT. Translation gives CASSRGGVDTQYF.